Ten or more counts support the clone carrying this T cell receptor (beta chain). The antigen is unknown. Per germline, CDR1 MDHEN and CDR2 SYDVKM. This CDR3 is 14 amino acids long. V was pared by 3 bases and J by 7 bases, with 6 bases of the junction left unmatched. TCRdb fed the reads into MiXCR, producing one record per CDR3 protein. Here the sample spans around 300,000 distinct CDR3 sequences, roughly 23% being singletons. This entry comes from a study of T cell repertoires in cytomegalovirus infection. Whole-study context: Signatures in public TCR beta sequences pointed to both CMV infection and matching HLA type. Findings of the study overall: Summed frequency of shared TCR beta families picked out CMV carriers who also had the relevant HLA. CMV-specific TCR beta clonotypes restricted by HLA-C were the ones dominating the ex vivo response.

The V call is TRBV28, the J call TRBJ2-5; 9 nucleotides match TRBD1. Source material: PBMCs. The source of this sequence is a human donor in good health (CMV status not recorded). Some clones in this sample may be carry-over from other donors' samples. CDR3 protein: CASSFGDRVGTQYF. DNA of the CDR3: TGTGCCAGCAGTTTTGGGGACAGGGTCGGGACCCAGTACTTC.